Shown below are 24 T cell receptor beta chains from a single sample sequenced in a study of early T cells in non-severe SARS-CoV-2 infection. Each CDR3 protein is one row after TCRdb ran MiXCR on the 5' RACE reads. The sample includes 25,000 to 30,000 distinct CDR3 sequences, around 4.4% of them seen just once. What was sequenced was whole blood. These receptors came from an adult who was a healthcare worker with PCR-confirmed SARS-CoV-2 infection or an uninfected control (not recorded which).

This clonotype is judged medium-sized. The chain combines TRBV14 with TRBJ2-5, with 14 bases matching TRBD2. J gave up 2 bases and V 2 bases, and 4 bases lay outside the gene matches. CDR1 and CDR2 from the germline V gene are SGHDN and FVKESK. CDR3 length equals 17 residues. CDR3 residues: CASSQRTSGRRQETQYF. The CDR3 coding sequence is TGTGCCAGCAGCCAAAGGACTAGCGGGAGGAGGCAAGAGACCCAGTACTTC.

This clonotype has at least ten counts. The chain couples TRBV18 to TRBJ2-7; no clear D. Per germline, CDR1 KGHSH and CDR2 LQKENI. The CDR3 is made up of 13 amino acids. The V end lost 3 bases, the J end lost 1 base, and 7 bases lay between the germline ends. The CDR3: CASSPRGSYEQYF. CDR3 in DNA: TGTGCCAGCTCACCTAGAGGATCCTACGAGCAGTACTTC.

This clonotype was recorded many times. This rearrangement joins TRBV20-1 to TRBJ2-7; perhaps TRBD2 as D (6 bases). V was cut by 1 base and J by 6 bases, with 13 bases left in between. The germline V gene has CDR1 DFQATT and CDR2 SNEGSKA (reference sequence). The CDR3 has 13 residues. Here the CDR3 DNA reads TGCAGTGCTAGAGGGGAGGCTCACATCGAGCAGTACTTC. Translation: CSARGEAHIEQYF.

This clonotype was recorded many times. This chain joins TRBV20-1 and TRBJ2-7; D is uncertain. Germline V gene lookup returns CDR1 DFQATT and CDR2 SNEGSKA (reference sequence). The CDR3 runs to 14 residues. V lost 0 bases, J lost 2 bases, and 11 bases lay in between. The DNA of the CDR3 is TGCAGTGCTAGAGATCCTACTGGTACCTACGAGCAGTACTTC. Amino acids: CSARDPTGTYEQYF.

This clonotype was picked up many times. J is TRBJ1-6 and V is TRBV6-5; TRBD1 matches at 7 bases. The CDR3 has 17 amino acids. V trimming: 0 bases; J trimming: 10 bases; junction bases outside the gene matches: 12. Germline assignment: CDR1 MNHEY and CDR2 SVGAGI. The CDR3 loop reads CASSYSARTGAGSPLHF. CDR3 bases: TGTGCCAGCAGTTACTCAGCAAGGACAGGCGCGGGCTCACCCCTCCACTTT.

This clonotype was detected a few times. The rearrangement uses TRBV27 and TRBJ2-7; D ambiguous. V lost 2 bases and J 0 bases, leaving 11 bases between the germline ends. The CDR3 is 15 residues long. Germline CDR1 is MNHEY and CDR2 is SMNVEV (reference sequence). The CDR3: CASSLGATFSYEQYF. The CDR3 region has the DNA TGTGCCAGCAGTTTAGGAGCGACTTTCTCCTACGAGCAGTACTTC.

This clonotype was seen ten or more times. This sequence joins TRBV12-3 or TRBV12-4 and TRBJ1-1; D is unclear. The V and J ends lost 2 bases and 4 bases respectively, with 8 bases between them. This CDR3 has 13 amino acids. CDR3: CASSLTVGTEAFF. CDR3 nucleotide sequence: TGTGCCAGCAGTTTAACAGTAGGCACTGAAGCTTTCTTT.

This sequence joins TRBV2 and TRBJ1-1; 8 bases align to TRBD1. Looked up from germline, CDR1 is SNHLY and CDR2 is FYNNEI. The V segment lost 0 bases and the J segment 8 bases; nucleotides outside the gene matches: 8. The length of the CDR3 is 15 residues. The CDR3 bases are TGTGCCAGCAGTGAAGCGACAGGGGTTCGTTCCGAAGCTTTCTTT. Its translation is CASSEATGVRSEAFF.

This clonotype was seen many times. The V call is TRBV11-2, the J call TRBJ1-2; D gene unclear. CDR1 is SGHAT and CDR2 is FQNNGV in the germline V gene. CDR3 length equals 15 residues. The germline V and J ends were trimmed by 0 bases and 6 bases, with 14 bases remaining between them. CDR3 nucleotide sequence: TGTGCCAGCAGCTTAGATCGTGGAGACGGGAATGGCTACACCTTC. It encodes CASSLDRGDGNGYTF.

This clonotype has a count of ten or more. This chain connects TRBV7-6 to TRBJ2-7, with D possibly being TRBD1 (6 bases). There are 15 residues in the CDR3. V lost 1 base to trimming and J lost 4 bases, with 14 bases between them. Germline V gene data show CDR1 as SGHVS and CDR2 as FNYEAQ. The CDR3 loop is CASSLDGTRLYEQYF. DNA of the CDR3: TGTGCCAGCAGCTTAGATGGGACAAGGCTTTACGAGCAGTACTTC.

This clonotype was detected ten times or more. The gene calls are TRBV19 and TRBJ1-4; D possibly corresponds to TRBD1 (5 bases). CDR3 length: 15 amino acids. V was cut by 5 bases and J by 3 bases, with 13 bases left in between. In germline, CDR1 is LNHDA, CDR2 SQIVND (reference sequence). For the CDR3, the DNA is TGTGCCAGTAGTCCCAGGGAATCGGCTAATGAAAAACTGTTTTTT. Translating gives CASSPRESANEKLFF.

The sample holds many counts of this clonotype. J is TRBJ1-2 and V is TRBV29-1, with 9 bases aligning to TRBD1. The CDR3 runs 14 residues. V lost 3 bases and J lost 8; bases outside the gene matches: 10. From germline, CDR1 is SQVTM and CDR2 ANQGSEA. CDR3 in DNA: TGCAGCGTTGATAGGACAGGGGCTTTAGAGGGCTACACCTTC. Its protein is CSVDRTGALEGYTF.

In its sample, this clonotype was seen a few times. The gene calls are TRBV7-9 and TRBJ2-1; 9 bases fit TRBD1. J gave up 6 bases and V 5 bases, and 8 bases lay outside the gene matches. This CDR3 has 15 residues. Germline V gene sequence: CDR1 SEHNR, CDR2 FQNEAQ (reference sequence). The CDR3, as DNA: TGTGCCAGCAGCCACTCCGGGACAGGGATCAATGAGCAGTTCTTC. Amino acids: CASSHSGTGINEQFF.

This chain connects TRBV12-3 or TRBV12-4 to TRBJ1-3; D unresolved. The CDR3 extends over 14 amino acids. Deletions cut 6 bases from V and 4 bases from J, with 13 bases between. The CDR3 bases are TGTGCCAGCAGACCGGCGGGAGTCGGAAACACCATATATTTT. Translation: CASRPAGVGNTIYF.

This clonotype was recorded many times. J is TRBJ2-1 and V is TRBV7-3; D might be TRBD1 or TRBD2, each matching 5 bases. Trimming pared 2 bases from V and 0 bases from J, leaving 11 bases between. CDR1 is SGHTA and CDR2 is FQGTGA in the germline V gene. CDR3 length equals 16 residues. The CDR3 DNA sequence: TGTGCCAGCAGCTTATCGGGACCCGGCTCCTACAATGAGCAGTTCTTC. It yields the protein CASSLSGPGSYNEQFF.

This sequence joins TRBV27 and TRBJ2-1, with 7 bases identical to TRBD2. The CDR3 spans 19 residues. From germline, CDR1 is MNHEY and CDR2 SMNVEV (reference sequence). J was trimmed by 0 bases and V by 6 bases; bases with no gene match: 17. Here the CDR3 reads CASSSSSGLVLSSYNEQFF. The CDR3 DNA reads TGTGCCAGCAGCTCCTCTAGCGGACTCGTACTCTCCTCCTACAATGAGCAGTTCTTC.

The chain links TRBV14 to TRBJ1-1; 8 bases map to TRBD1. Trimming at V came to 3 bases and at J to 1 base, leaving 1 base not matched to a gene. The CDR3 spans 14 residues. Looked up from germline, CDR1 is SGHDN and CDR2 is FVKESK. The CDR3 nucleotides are TGTGCCAGCAGCCACGGGACAGGGAACACTGAAGCTTTCTTT. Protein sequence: CASSHGTGNTEAFF.

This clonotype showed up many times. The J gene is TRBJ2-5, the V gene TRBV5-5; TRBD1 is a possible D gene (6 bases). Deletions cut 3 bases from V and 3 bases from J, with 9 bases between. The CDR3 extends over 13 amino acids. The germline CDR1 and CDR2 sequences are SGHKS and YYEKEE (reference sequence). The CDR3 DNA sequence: TGTGCCAGCAGCTCGGGACAAGAAGAGACCCAGTACTTC. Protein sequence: CASSSGQEETQYF. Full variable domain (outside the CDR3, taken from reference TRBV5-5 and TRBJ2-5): DAGVTQSPTHLIKTRGQQVTLRCSPISGHKSVSWYQQVLGQGPQFIFQYYEKEERGRGNFPDRFSARQFPNYSSELNVNALLLGDSALYLCASSSGQEETQYFGPGTRLLVL.

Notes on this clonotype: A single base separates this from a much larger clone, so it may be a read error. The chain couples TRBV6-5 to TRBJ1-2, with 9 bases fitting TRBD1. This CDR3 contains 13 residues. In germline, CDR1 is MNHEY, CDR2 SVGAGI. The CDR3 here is CASSNTGGYGHTF. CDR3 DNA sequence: TGTGCCAGCAGTAACACAGGGGGCTATGGCCACACCTTC.

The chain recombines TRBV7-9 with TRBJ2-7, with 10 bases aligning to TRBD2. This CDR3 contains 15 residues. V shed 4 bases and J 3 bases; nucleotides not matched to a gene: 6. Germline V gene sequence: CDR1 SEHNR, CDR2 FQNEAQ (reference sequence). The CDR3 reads CASSSRTSGFYEQYF. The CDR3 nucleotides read TGTGCCAGCAGCTCCCGGACTAGCGGCTTCTACGAGCAGTACTTC.

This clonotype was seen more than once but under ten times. CDR3 sequence reads: CASKWRQGNGELFF. In DNA form, the CDR3 reads TGTGCCAGCAAATGGAGGCAGGGAAACGGGGAGCTGTTTTTT. The chain recombines TRBV6-1 with TRBJ2-2; D may match TRBD1 or TRBD2 (5 bases each). V dropped 7 bases and J dropped 7 bases, with 16 bases sitting between them. Germline CDR1 is MNHNS and CDR2 is SASEGT. This CDR3 region has 14 residues.

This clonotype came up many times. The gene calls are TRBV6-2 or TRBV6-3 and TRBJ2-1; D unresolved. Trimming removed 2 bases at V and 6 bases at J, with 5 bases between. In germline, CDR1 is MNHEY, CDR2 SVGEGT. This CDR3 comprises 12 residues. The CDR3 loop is CASSYGINEQFF. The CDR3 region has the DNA TGTGCCAGCAGTTACGGTATCAATGAGCAGTTCTTC.

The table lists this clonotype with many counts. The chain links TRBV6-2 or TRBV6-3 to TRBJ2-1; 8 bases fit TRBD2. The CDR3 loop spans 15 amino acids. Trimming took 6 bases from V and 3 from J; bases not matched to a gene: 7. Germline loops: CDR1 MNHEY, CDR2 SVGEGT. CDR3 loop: CASSQGAGGYNEQFF. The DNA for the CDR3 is TGTGCCAGCAGCCAAGGGGCGGGGGGCTACAATGAGCAGTTCTTC.

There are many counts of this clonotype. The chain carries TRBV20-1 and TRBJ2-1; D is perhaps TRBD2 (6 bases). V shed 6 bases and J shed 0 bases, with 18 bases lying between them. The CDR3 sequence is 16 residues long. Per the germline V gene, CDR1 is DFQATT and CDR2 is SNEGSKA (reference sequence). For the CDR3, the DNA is TGCAGTGCAATAAGCCCGGACGGGAGCTCCTACAATGAGCAGTTCTTC. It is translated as CSAISPDGSSYNEQFF.